This TCR beta chain emerged from a study of blood T cell repertoires in COVID-19. Study-level information: Sample material is recorded as cDNA or gDNA derived from T cells, B-cell-depleted T cells, or PBMCs.

Original processing notes: Reference gene primer amplification yielded estimated nucleated cell counts. Profiled with immunoSEQ multiplex PCR; TCRdb holds only in-frame clones, not every one. The DNA was the basis for D and trimming; V, J and clone size are from that table. The sample lists hundreds of thousands of clones; around 85% were seen once. Those enrolled, adults aged about 18 to 95 years, came from some 25 US areas. Cohorts were assigned according to the clinical history that participants reported. The sequenced sample consisted of PBMCs or T cells enriched from blood (not recorded which). The receptor was isolated from a man aged 25-40 years who had recovered from COVID-19.

The CDR3 loop is CASSYFTGGSYEQYF. CDR3 sequence (DNA): TGTGCCAGCAGTTACTTCACAGGGGGCTCCTACGAGCAGTACTTC. The rearrangement joins TRBV6-5 to TRBJ2-7; TRBD1 aligns across 8 bases. Trimming cost V 1 base and J 0 bases; bases outside gene matches: 2. Germline V gene sequence: CDR1 MNHEY, CDR2 SVGAGI. The CDR3 is 15 amino acids.